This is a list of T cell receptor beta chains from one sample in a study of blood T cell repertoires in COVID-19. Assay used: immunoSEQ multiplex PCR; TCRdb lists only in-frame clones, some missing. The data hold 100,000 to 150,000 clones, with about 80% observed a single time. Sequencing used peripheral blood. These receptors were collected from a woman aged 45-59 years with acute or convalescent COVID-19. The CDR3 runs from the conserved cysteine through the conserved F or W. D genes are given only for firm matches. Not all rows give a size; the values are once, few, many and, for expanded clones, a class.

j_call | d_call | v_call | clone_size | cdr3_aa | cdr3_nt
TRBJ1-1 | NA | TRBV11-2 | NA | CASLVGAEAFF | TGTGCCAGCCTTGTCGGAGCTGAAGCTTTCTTT
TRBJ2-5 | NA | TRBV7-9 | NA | CASSPGTQGRTQYF | TGTGCCAGCAGCCCGGGGACACAGGGAAGGACCCAGTACTTC
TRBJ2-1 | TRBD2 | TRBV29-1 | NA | CSVDVGGSPRNEQFF | TGCAGCGTTGATGTTGGCGGGAGCCCTCGCAATGAGCAGTTCTTC
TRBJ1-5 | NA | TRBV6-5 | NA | CASSTGSGQPQHF | TGTGCCAGCAGCACAGGGTCGGGTCAGCCCCAGCATTTT
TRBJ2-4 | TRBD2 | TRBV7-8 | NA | CASSSPLAGVSKNIQYF | TGTGCCAGCAGCTCACCGTTAGCGGGAGTTTCCAAAAACATTCAGTACTTC
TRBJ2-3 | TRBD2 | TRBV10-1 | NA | CASSESTGTSGIDTQYF | TGCGCCAGCAGTGAGTCCACCGGGACTAGCGGGATTGATACGCAGTATTTT
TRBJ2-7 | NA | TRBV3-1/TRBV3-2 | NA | CASSNRVTEQYF | TGTGCCAGCAGCAACAGGGTAACCGAGCAGTACTTC
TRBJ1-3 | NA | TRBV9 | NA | CASSPGYSGNTIYF | TGTGCCAGCAGCCCAGGGTACTCTGGAAACACCATATATTTT
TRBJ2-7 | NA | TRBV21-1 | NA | CASSKERDSDSYEQYF | TGTGCCAGCAGCAAAGAGCGGGATTCGGACTCCTACGAGCAGTACTTC
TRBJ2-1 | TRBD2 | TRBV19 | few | CASKSSGSSGNEQFF | TGTGCCAGTAAGAGTAGCGGGAGTTCAGGAAATGAGCAGTTCTTC
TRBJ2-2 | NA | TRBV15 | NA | CATSRDAVGAGELFF | TGTGCCACCAGCAGAGATGCGGTAGGGGCCGGGGAGCTGTTTTTT
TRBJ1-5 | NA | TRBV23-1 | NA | CASSFFDRKPQHF | TGCGCCAGCAGTTTTTTTGACAGAAAGCCCCAGCATTTT
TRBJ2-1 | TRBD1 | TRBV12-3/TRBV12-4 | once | CASTGWTGLEQFF | TGTGCCAGCACCGGATGGACAGGGCTTGAGCAGTTCTTC
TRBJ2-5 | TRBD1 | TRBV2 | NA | CASSDSGQGVETQYF | TGTGCCAGCAGTGATTCCGGACAGGGGGTGGAGACCCAGTACTTC
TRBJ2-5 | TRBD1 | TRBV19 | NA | CASSTMGQGETQYF | TGTGCCAGTAGTACCATGGGACAGGGGGAGACCCAGTACTTC
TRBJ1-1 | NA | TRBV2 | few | CASTPDGGGEAFF | TGTGCCAGCACACCCGACGGTGGCGGCGAAGCTTTCTTT
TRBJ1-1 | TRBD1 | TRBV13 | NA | CASRWDRGALNTEAFF | TGTGCCAGCAGGTGGGACAGGGGAGCCCTGAACACTGAAGCTTTCTTT
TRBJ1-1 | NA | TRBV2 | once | CASSEAKLYRVNTEAFF | TGTGCCAGCAGTGAAGCGAAACTCTACAGGGTGAACACTGAAGCTTTCTTT
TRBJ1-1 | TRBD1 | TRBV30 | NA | CAWDRGGGTEAFF | TGTGCCTGGGACAGGGGTGGGGGCACTGAAGCTTTCTTT
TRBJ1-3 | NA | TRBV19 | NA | CASSLQGPGNTIYF | TGTGCCAGTAGCCTCCAGGGGCCTGGAAACACCATATATTTT
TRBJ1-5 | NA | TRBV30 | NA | CAWSRASNQPQHF | TGTGCCTGGAGCCGCGCGAGCAATCAGCCCCAGCATTTT
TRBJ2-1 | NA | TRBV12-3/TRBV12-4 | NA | CASSLARDTFF | TGTGCCAGCAGTTTAGCGCGCGACACCTTCTTC
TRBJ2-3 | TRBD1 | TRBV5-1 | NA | CASSSGQGRSDTQYF | TGCGCCAGCAGCTCCGGACAGGGGCGGTCAGATACGCAGTATTTT
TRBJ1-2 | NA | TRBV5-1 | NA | CASSLATERINYGYTF | TGCGCCAGCAGCTTGGCCACGGAGAGAATAAACTATGGCTACACCTTC
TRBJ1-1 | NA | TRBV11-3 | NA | CASSPQNDFRAFF | TGTGCCAGCAGCCCACAAAATGACTTTCGAGCTTTCTTT
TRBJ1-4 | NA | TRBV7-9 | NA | CASSLGPAGKLFF | TGTGCCAGCAGCTTAGGGCCGGCGGGAAAACTGTTTTTT
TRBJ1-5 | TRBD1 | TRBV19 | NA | CASSMSRQGFVRQPQHF | TGTGCCAGTAGTATGAGCAGACAGGGGTTTGTACGGCAGCCCCAGCATTTT
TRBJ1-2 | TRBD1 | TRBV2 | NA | CASSQTGDYGYTF | TGTGCCAGCAGCCAGACAGGGGACTATGGCTACACCTTC
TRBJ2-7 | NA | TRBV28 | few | CASSALRDSSTSYEQYF | TGTGCCAGCAGTGCCCTCCGGGACTCGAGTACATCCTACGAGCAGTACTTC
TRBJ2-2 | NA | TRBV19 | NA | CASSIRAGELFF | TGTGCCAGTAGTATCCGGGCCGGGGAGCTGTTTTTT
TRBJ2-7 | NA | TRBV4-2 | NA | CASSQDRAGQGEQYF | TGTGCCAGCAGCCAAGATCGGGCAGGGCAGGGGGAGCAGTACTTC
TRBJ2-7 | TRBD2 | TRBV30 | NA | CAWSVRASGRPSSYEQYF | TGTGCCTGGAGTGTAAGGGCTAGCGGGAGGCCGAGCTCCTACGAGCAGTACTTC
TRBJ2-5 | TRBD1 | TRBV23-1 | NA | CASRPQGRETQYF | TGCGCCAGCAGACCACAGGGGCGAGAGACCCAGTACTTC
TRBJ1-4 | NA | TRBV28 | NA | CAIQGSDGEKLFF | TGTGCCATTCAGGGATCTGACGGTGAAAAACTGTTTTTT
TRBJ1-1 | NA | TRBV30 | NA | CAWATGVNTEAFF | TGTGCCTGGGCAACAGGAGTGAACACTGAAGCTTTCTTT
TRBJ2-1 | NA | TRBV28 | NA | CASSPRDNQNEQFF | TGTGCCAGCAGTCCCCGGGACAACCAGAATGAGCAGTTCTTC
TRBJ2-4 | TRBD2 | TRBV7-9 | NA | CASSLTPPSGVNIQYF | TGTGCCAGCAGCCTCACACCCCCTAGCGGGGTAAACATTCAGTACTTC
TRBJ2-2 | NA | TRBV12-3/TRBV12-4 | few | CASSRPGAGELFF | TGTGCCAGCAGTCGACCAGGGGCCGGGGAGCTGTTTTTT
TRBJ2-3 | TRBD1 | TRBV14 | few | CASSPWGTGGADTQYF | TGTGCCAGCAGCCCGTGGGGGACAGGGGGCGCAGATACGCAGTATTTT
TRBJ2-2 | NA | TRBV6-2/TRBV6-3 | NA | CASSIPGVNTGELFF | TGTGCCAGCAGTATACCAGGGGTCAACACCGGGGAGCTGTTTTTT
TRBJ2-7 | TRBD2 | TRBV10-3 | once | CAISERAGGPSEQYF | TGTGCCATCAGTGAGCGGGCGGGAGGGCCTAGCGAGCAGTACTTC
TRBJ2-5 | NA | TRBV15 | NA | CATSSRGYSGRTQYF | TGTGCCACCAGCAGCAGGGGTTATTCGGGTCGGACCCAGTACTTC
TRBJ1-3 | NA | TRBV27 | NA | CASSVGVSGNTIYF | TGTGCCAGCAGTGTCGGGGTCTCTGGAAACACCATATATTTT
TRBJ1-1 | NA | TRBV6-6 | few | CASSYVGRGNTEAFF | TGTGCCAGCAGTTACGTTGGCAGGGGGAACACTGAAGCTTTCTTT
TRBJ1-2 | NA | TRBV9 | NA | CASSDPVGATYGYTF | TGTGCCAGCAGCGACCCGGTGGGGGCTACCTATGGCTACACCTTC
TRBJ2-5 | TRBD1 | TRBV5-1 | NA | CASSHDRGTQETQYF | TGCGCCAGCAGCCACGACAGGGGGACGCAAGAGACCCAGTACTTC
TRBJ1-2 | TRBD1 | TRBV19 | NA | CASSSGTAANYGYTF | TGTGCCAGTAGTTCCGGGACAGCTGCTAACTATGGCTACACCTTC
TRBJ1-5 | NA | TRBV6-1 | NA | CASSEGVGGYQPQHF | TGTGCCAGCAGTGAAGGAGTAGGAGGCTATCAGCCCCAGCATTTT